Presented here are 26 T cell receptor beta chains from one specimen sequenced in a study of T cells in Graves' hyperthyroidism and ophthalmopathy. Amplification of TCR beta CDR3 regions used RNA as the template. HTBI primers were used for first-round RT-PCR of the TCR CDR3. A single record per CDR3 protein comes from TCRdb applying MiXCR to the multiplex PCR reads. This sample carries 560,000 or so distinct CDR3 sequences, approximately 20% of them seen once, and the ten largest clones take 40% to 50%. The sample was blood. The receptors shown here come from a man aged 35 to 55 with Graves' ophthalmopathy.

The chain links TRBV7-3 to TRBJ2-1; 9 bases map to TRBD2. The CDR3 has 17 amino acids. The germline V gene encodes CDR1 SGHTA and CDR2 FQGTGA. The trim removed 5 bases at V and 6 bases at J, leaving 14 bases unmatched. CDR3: CASSPNSGAGGPNEQFF. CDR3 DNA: TGTGCCAGCAGCCCCAACTCCGGCGCGGGGGGGCCCAATGAGCAGTTCTTC.

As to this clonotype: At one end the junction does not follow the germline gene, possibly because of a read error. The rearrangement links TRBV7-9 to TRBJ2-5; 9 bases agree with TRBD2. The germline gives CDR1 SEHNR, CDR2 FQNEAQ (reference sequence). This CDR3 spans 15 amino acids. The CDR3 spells CASSPQRGAGETQYF. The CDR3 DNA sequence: TGTGCTAGCAGCCCCCAGCGGGGGGCCGGGGAGACCCAGTACTTC.

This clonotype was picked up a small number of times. CDR3 region: CASGREFTGELFF. The CDR3 nucleotides read TGTGCCAGCGGGAGGGAATTCACCGGGGAGCTGTTTTTT. V is TRBV12-3 or TRBV12-4 and J is TRBJ2-2; 7 bases are a match to TRBD2. J was trimmed by 4 bases and V by 8 bases; bases with no gene match: 4. This CDR3 comprises 13 residues.

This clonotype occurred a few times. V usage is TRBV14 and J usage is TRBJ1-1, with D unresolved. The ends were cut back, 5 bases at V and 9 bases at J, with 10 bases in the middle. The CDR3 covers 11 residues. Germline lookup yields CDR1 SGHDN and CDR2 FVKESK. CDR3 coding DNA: TGTGCCAGCAGCTCCGGACGAAAAGCTTTCTTT. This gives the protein CASSSGRKAFF. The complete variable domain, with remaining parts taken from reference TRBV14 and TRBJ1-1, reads EAGVTQFPSHSVIEKGQTVTLRCDPISGHDNLYWYRRVMGKEIKFLLHFVKESKQDESGMPNNRFLAERTGGTYSTLKVQPAELEDSGVYFCASSSGRKAFFGQGTRLTVV.

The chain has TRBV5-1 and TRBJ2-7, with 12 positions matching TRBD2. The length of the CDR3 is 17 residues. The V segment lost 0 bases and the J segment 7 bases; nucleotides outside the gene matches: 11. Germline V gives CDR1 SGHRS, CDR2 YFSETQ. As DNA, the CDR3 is TGCGCCAGCAGCTTGGGACGTGGACTAGCGGGGACGGGGGAGCAGTACTTC. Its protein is CASSLGRGLAGTGEQYF.

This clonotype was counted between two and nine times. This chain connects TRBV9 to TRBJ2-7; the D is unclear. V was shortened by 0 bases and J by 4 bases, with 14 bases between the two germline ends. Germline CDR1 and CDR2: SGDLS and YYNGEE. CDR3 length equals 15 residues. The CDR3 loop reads CASSVEATGSYEQYF. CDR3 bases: TGTGCCAGCAGCGTAGAGGCTACCGGGTCTTACGAGCAGTACTTC.

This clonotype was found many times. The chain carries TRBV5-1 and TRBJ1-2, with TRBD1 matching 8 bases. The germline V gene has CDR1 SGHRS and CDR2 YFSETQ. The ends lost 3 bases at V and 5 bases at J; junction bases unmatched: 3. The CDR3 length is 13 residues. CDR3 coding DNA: TGCGCCAGCAGCTCAAGACAGGGGTATGGCTACACCTTC. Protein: CASSSRQGYGYTF.

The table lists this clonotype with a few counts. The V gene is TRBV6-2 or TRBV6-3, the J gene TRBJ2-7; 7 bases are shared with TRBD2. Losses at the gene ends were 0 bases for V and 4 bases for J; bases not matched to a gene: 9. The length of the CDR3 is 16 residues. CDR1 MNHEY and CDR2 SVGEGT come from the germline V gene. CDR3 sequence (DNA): TGTGCCAGCAGTTACTCGGCGGGAGTAATGGTGTACGAGCAGTACTTC. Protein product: CASSYSAGVMVYEQYF.

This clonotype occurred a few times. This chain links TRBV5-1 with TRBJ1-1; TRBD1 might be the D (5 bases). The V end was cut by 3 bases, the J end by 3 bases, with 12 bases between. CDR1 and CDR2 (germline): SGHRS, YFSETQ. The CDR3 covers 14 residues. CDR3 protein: CASSSQDTYTEAFF. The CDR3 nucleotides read TGCGCCAGCAGCTCACAGGACACCTACACTGAAGCTTTCTTT.

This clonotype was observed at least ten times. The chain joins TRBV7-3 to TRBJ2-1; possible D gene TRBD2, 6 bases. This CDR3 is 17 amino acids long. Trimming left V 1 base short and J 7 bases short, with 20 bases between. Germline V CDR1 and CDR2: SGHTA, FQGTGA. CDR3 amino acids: CASSLKGAGRPSNEQFF. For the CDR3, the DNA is TGTGCCAGCAGCTTAAAAGGGGCGGGAAGGCCGAGTAATGAGCAGTTCTTC.

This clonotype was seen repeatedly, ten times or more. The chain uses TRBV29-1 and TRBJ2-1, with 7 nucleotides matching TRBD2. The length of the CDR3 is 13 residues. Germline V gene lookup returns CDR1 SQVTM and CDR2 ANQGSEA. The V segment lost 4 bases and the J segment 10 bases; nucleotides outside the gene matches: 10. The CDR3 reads CSVVVGGRDEQFF. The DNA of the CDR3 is TGCAGCGTTGTGGTTGGGGGGAGGGACGAGCAGTTCTTC.

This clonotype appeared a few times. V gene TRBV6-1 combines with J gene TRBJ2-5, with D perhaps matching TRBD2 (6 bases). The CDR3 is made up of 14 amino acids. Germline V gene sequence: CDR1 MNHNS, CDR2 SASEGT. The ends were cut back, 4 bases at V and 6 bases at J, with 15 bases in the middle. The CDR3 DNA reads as TGTGCCAGCAGTGCGAACCCGGGCGGGAAGACCCAGTACTTC. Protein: CASSANPGGKTQYF.

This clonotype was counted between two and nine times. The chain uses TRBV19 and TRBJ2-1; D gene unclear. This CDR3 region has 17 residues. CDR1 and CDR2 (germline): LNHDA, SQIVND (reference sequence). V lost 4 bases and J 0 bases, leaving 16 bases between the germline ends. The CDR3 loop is CASSTRLGWSSYNEQFF. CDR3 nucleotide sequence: TGTGCCAGTAGTACGCGTTTGGGATGGAGCTCCTACAATGAGCAGTTCTTC. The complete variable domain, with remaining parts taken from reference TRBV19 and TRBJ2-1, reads DGGITQSPKYLFRKEGQNVTLSCEQNLNHDAMYWYRQDPGQGLRLIYYSQIVNDFQKGDIAEGYSVSREKKESFPLTVTSAQKNPTAFYLCASSTRLGWSSYNEQFFGPGTRLTVL.

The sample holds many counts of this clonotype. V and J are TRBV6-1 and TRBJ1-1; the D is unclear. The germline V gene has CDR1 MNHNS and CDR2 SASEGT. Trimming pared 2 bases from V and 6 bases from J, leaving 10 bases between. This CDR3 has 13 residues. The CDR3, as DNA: TGTGCCAGCAGTGAAAGACCGAAGTCTGAAGCTTTCTTT. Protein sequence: CASSERPKSEAFF.

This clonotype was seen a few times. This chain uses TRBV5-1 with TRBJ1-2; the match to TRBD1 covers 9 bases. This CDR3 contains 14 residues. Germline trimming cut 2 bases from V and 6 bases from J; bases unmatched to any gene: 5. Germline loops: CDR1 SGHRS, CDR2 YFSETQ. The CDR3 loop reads CASSFGDRDNGYTF. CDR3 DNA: TGCGCCAGCAGCTTTGGGGACAGGGATAATGGCTACACCTTC.

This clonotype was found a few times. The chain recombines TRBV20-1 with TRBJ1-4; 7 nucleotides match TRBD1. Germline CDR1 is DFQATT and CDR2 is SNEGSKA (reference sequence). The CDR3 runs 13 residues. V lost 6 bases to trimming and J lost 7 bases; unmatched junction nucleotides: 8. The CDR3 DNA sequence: TGCAGTGCCTACGACAGGGTATCTGAAAAACTGTTTTTT. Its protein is CSAYDRVSEKLFF.

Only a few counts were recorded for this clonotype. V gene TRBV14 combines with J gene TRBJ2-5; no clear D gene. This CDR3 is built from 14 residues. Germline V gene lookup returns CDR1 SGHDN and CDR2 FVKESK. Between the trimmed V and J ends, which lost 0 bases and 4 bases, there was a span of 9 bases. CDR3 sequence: CASSQESTGETQYF. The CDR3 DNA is TGTGCCAGCAGCCAAGAGTCGACGGGAGAGACCCAGTACTTC.

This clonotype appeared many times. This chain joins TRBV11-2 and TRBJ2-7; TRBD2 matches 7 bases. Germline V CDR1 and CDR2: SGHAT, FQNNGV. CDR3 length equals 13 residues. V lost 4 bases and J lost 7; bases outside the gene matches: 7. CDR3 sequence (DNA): TGTGCCAGCAGCTCCCGGACTAGTGGGGAGCAGTACTTC. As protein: CASSSRTSGEQYF.

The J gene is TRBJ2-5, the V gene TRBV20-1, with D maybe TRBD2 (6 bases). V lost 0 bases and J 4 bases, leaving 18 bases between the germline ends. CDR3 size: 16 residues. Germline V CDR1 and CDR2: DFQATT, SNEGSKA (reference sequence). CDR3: CSAREWGGARPETQYF. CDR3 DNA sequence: TGCAGTGCTAGAGAGTGGGGCGGGGCGCGCCCAGAGACCCAGTACTTC.

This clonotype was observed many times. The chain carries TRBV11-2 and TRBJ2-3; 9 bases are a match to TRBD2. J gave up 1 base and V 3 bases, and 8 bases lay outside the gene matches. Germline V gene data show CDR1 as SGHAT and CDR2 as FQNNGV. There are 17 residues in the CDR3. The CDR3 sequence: CASSFGAGGYRTDTQYF. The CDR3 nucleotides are TGTGCCAGCAGCTTCGGAGCGGGAGGTTACCGCACAGATACGCAGTATTTT.

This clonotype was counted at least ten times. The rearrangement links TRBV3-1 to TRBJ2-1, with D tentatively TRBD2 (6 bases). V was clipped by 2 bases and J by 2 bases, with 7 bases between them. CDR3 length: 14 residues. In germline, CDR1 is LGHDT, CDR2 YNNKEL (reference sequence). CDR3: CASSQTGAYNEQFF. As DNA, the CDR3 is TGTGCCAGCAGCCAAACGGGGGCCTACAATGAGCAGTTCTTC.

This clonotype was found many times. The CDR3 bases are TGCAGTGCCGAAAGCGACAGTGCCCATGGCTACACCTTC. It specifies CSAESDSAHGYTF. V gene TRBV20-1 combines with J gene TRBJ1-2, with a weak D call TRBD1 (5 bases). This CDR3 is 13 amino acids long. CDR1 is DFQATT and CDR2 is SNEGSKA in the germline V gene (reference sequence). With 6 bases removed from V and 6 bases from J, the gap between germline ends came to 17 bases.

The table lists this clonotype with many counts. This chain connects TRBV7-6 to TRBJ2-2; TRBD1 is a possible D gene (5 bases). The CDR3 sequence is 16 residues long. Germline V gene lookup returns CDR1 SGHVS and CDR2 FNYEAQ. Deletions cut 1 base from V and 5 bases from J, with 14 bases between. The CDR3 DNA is TGTGCCAGCAGCTTAGGGCAGGGATACGCTACCGGGGAGCTGTTTTTT. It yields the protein CASSLGQGYATGELFF.

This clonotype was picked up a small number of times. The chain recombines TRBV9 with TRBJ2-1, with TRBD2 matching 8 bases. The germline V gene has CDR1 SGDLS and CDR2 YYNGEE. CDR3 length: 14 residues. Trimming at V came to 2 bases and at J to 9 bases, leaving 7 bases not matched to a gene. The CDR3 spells CASSVSGGPVEQFF. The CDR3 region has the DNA TGTGCCAGCAGCGTTTCGGGAGGGCCGGTTGAGCAGTTCTTC. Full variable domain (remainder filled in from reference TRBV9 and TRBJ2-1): DSGVTQTPKHLITATGQRVTLRCSPRSGDLSVYWYQQSLDQGLQFLIQYYNGEERAKGNILERFSAQQFPDLHSELNLSSLELGDSALYFCASSVSGGPVEQFFGPGTRLTVL.

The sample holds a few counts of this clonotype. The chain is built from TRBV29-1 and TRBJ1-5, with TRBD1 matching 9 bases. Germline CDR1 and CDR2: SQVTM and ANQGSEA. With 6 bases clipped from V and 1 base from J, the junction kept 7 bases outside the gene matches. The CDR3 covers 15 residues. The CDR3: CSVRTGGPSNQPQHF. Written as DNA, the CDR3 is TGCAGCGTACGCACAGGGGGCCCCAGCAATCAGCCCCAGCATTTT.

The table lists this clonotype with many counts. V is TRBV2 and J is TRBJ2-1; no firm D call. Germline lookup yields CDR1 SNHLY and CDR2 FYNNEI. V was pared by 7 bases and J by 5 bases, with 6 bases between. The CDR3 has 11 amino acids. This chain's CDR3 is CASTVDNEQFF. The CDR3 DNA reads TGTGCCAGCACCGTGGACAATGAGCAGTTCTTC.